Below are 31 T cell receptor beta chains sequenced from a single sample in a study of regulatory and conventional T cells in RAG deficiency (dated by TCRdb to 2016 to 2017). Before genomic DNA was extracted, conventional CD4+ T cells were isolated from blood as CD25-low CD127-high cells. The library came from the immunoSEQ multiplex PCR assay. TCRdb limited this immuneACCESS table to in-frame rearrangements with V and J called. A share of clones is missing; checked studies link under half to unresolved V genes, and the rest is unexplained. This sample has some 21,000 clones in its table, and 95% to 96% of those were observed once. Clones ranked in the top ten supply over 1% of the sample. The sample was also reused in another study, on regulatory T cells. That second report states: The multiplex PCR relied on 52 forward TRBV primers and 13 reverse TRBJ primers, and amplification bias was corrected through assay-based and computational methods.

Sequencing used CD25- CD4+ T cells sorted from blood. The receptors were sampled from a human donor in good health.

The rearrangement links TRBV5-1 to TRBJ1-2, with 7 positions matching TRBD1. This CDR3 comprises 13 residues. CDR1 is SGHRS, CDR2 YFSETQ, per germline. Trimming removed 4 bases from V and 5 bases from J; junction bases left unmatched: 5. As DNA, the CDR3 is TGCGCCAGCAGCATCGACAGGGCTTATGGCTACACCTTC. It translates to CASSIDRAYGYTF. Based on the CDR3 plus reference TRBV5-1 and TRBJ1-2, the full variable domain is KAGVTQTPRYLIKTRGQQVTLSCSPISGHRSVSWYQQTPGQGLQFLFEYFSETQRNKGNFPGRFSGRQFSNSRSEMNVSTLELGDSALYLCASSIDRAYGYTFGSGTRLTVV.

J is TRBJ1-2 and V is TRBV9; 7 nucleotides match TRBD1. V gave up 0 bases and J gave up 1 base; unmatched junction bases: 9. The CDR3 has 17 residues. Germline values: CDR1 SGDLS, CDR2 YYNGEE. In DNA form, the CDR3 reads TGTGCCAGCAGCGTAGGAGCCGGGACAGCGCTTAACTATGGCTACACCTTC. Its protein product is CASSVGAGTALNYGYTF. Using reference TRBV9 and TRBJ1-2 for the parts outside the CDR3, the full variable domain is DSGVTQTPKHLITATGQRVTLRCSPRSGDLSVYWYQQSLDQGLQFLIQYYNGEERAKGNILERFSAQQFPDLHSELNLSSLELGDSALYFCASSVGAGTALNYGYTFGSGTRLTVV.

The rearrangement links TRBV11-3 to TRBJ2-3; a possible D gene is TRBD2 (7 bases). The CDR3 length is 13 residues. Germline V gene data show CDR1 as SGHNT and CDR2 as YENEEA. The V end was cut by 4 bases, the J end by 4 bases, with 9 bases between. CDR3: CASSSGGPDTQYF. The CDR3 coding sequence is TGTGCCAGCAGCTCCGGGGGGCCAGATACGCAGTATTTT. Filled out from reference TRBV11-3 and TRBJ2-3, the complete variable domain reads EAGVVQSPRYKIIEKKQPVAFWCNPISGHNTLYWYLQNLGQGPELLIRYENEEAVDDSQLPKDRFSAERLKGVDSTLKIQPAELGDSAVYLCASSSGGPDTQYFGPGTRLTVL.

The V call is TRBV9, the J call TRBJ1-2; 7 bases fit TRBD1. The CDR3 consists of 13 residues. V lost 0 bases to trimming and J lost 8 bases; unmatched junction nucleotides: 4. CDR1 SGDLS and CDR2 YYNGEE come from the germline V gene. The chain's CDR3 is CASSVEGAWGYTF. For the CDR3, the DNA is TGTGCCAGCAGCGTAGAGGGGGCTTGGGGCTACACCTTC.

This chain joins TRBV4-3 and TRBJ2-1, with 11 nucleotides matching TRBD2. Germline CDR1 LGHNA, CDR2 YSLEER. V lost 4 bases, J lost 0 bases, and 14 bases stayed unmatched. This CDR3 is 20 amino acids long. The CDR3 DNA is TGCGCCAGCAGCCCCCGTGGGGTAGCGGGGGGGCCTAGCTCCTACAATGAGCAGTTCTTC. It translates to CASSPRGVAGGPSSYNEQFF.

The CDR3 loop reads CASSSGQINIQYF. The CDR3 coding sequence is TGTGCCAGCAGTTCAGGACAGATAAACATTCAGTACTTC. The rearrangement joins TRBV28 to TRBJ2-4, with D possibly TRBD1 on 6 matching bases. Germline V gives CDR1 MDHEN, CDR2 SYDVKM. CDR3 length equals 13 residues. V was cut by 4 bases and J by 6 bases, with 10 bases left in between.

J is TRBJ2-5 and V is TRBV18; D gene ambiguous. Germline V gene data show CDR1 as KGHSH and CDR2 as LQKENI. The CDR3 has 12 amino acids. V gave up 0 bases and J gave up 9 bases, with 8 bases separating them. CDR3 bases: TGTGCCAGCTCACCACCGGGCCCGGCCCAGTACTTC. It codes for CASSPPGPAQYF. The complete variable domain, with remaining parts taken from reference TRBV18 and TRBJ2-5, reads NAGVMQNPRHLVRRRGQEARLRCSPMKGHSHVYWYRQLPEEGLKFMVYLQKENIIDESGMPKERFSAEFPKEGPSILRIQQVVRGDSAAYFCASSPPGPAQYFGPGTRLLVL.

The chain links TRBV9 to TRBJ2-1, with 7 positions matching TRBD2. Per germline, CDR1 SGDLS and CDR2 YYNGEE. This CDR3 is built from 16 residues. The ends lost 0 bases at V and 0 bases at J; junction bases unmatched: 3. The CDR3 is CASSVAKRGSYNEQFF. CDR3 nucleotide sequence: TGTGCCAGCAGCGTAGCGAAGCGGGGCTCCTACAATGAGCAGTTCTTC.

The rearrangement joins TRBV4-1 to TRBJ1-2, with D possibly TRBD1 on 6 matching bases. The germline V and J ends were trimmed by 3 bases and 2 bases, with 13 bases remaining between them. Looked up from germline, CDR1 is MGHRA and CDR2 is YSYEKL. CDR3 length: 15 residues. The CDR3 spells CASSQPGTKNYGYTF. For the CDR3, the DNA is TGCGCCAGCAGCCAGCCCGGGACAAAAAACTATGGCTACACCTTC.

The chain links TRBV6-1 to TRBJ1-2, with 9 bases aligning to TRBD1. V dropped 3 bases and J dropped 8; count of bases not matched to a gene: 7. Germline lookup yields CDR1 MNHNS and CDR2 SASEGT. This CDR3 is built from 14 residues. The CDR3 reads CASSEAQGAWGYTF. CDR3 DNA sequence: TGTGCCAGCAGTGAGGCACAGGGGGCGTGGGGCTACACCTTC.

This chain connects TRBV6-5 to TRBJ1-1, with 9 bases identical to TRBD1. This CDR3 spans 13 amino acids. V was clipped by 4 bases and J by 7 bases; unmatched bases: 4. Germline-derived CDR1 and CDR2 are MNHEY and SVGAGI. This CDR3 is CASSSGQGNEAFF. CDR3 nucleotide sequence: TGTGCCAGCAGTTCCGGACAGGGGAATGAAGCTTTCTTT.

The chain links TRBV27 to TRBJ1-3; D uncertain. Germline assignment: CDR1 MNHEY and CDR2 SMNVEV (reference sequence). The length of the CDR3 is 18 residues. The germline V and J ends were trimmed by 3 bases and 1 base, with 19 bases remaining between them. This chain's CDR3 is CASSFAHPTVRSGNTIYF. The CDR3 DNA reads TGTGCCAGCAGTTTTGCCCACCCCACAGTGAGATCTGGAAACACCATATATTTT.

The chain employs TRBV5-4 and TRBJ2-5; TRBD1 is a possible D gene (6 bases). Trimming shortened V by 5 bases and J by 6 bases, and 14 bases separated the two germline ends. The V gene's germline CDR1 is SGHNT and CDR2 YYREEE (reference sequence). CDR3 length: 13 residues. CDR3 amino acids: CASRDGTQQTQYF. Written as DNA, the CDR3 is TGTGCCAGCAGGGATGGGACACAACAGACCCAGTACTTC.

The rearrangement uses TRBV19 and TRBJ1-1; 9 bases agree with TRBD1. This CDR3 spans 17 amino acids. Germline V CDR1 and CDR2: LNHDA, SQIVND (reference sequence). The junction had 11 bases not matched to a gene; V was cut back by 6 bases and J by 0 bases. The CDR3 sequence is CASRKTTGGFMNTEAFF. CDR3 nucleotides: TGTGCCAGTAGGAAAACTACAGGGGGCTTCATGAACACTGAAGCTTTCTTT.

The V call is TRBV19, the J call TRBJ1-2, with D perhaps matching TRBD1 (5 bases). The CDR3 has 14 amino acids. With 5 bases removed from V and 4 bases from J, the gap between germline ends came to 14 bases. The V gene's germline CDR1 is LNHDA and CDR2 SQIVND (reference sequence). The DNA of the CDR3 is TGTGCCAGTAGTCCCACCTGGGGCAGCTATGGCTACACCTTC. Its protein is CASSPTWGSYGYTF.

This sequence joins TRBV12-5 and TRBJ2-7, with a tentative D call TRBD2 (5 bases). Trimming stripped 5 bases from V and 2 bases from J, with 13 bases between. This CDR3 comprises 14 residues. Per the germline V gene, CDR1 is LGHNT and CDR2 is FRNRAP. CDR3 bases: TGTGCTAGTGGTGTCGACTCCGGGGCCTACGAGCAGTACTTC. Protein sequence: CASGVDSGAYEQYF.

V and J are TRBV18 and TRBJ2-7; 8 nucleotides match TRBD1. The length of the CDR3 is 14 residues. Germline V lookup: CDR1 KGHSH, CDR2 LQKENI. V lost 6 bases and J lost 3; bases outside the gene matches: 7. CDR3 amino acids: CASSPGGQGYEQYF. The CDR3 DNA follows: TGTGCCAGCTCTCCCGGCGGACAGGGCTACGAGCAGTACTTC.

The CDR3 DNA reads TGCGCCAGCAGCCAAGGAGGGACAGCAGAGTCCTACAATGAGCAGTTCTTC. Amino acids: CASSQGGTAESYNEQFF. The chain joins TRBV4-3 to TRBJ2-1; 7 bases are shared with TRBD1. V lost 1 base, J lost 1 base, and 7 bases stayed unmatched. CDR1 is LGHNA and CDR2 is YSLEER in the germline V gene. The CDR3 is 17 amino acids.

The chain employs TRBV6-5 and TRBJ1-1; D is perhaps TRBD1 (6 bases). The CDR3 totals 15 residues. Germline-derived CDR1 and CDR2 are MNHEY and SVGAGI. Trimming took off 4 bases at V and 4 bases at J, with 16 bases between the two ends. CDR3 nucleotides: TGTGCCAGCAGTTCGGGGGGGGCCGGGACCACTGAAGCTTTCTTT. The encoded protein is CASSSGGAGTTEAFF.

This CDR3 reads CASSLGPREGNQPQHF. The CDR3, as DNA: TGTGCCAGCAGCTTGGGTCCCAGGGAGGGCAATCAGCCCCAGCATTTT. This chain joins TRBV5-5 and TRBJ1-5; maybe TRBD1 (5 bases). The V gene lost 0 bases and the J gene lost 2 bases, with 12 bases spanning the gap. Per germline, CDR1 SGHKS and CDR2 YYEKEE (reference sequence). This CDR3 has 16 residues.

V is TRBV18 and J is TRBJ1-3, with no clear D. The CDR3 sequence is 17 residues long. Germline CDR1 KGHSH, CDR2 LQKENI. The ends were cut back, 5 bases at V and 1 base at J, with 18 bases in the middle. The CDR3: CASSKRLEPESGNTIYF. The DNA of the CDR3 is TGTGCCAGCTCAAAGCGACTCGAGCCTGAATCTGGAAACACCATATATTTT.

This chain connects TRBV5-1 to TRBJ1-6; D gene unclear. Germline V CDR1 and CDR2: SGHRS, YFSETQ. Trimming removed 0 bases from V and 8 bases from J, with 9 bases in between. The CDR3 consists of 14 residues. DNA of the CDR3: TGCGCCAGCAGCTTGGGGGGAGAGTATTCACCCCTCCACTTT. It specifies CASSLGGEYSPLHF.

The chain is built from TRBV30 and TRBJ1-1; D might be TRBD1 (6 bases). Germline loops: CDR1 GTSNPN, CDR2 SVGIG (reference sequence). V lost 5 bases and J 1 base, leaving 11 bases between the germline ends. The CDR3 loop spans 13 amino acids. CDR3 region: CAWGGQPNTEAFF. CDR3 in DNA: TGTGCCTGGGGAGGACAGCCGAACACTGAAGCTTTCTTT.

The chain couples TRBV5-6 to TRBJ1-4, with D uncertain. V shed 0 bases and J shed 8 bases, with 8 bases lying between them. The germline gives CDR1 SGHDT, CDR2 YYEEEE. This CDR3 is 13 amino acids long. CDR3 in DNA: TGTGCCAGCAGCTTGGCGGGAGACGAAAAACTGTTTTTT. It encodes CASSLAGDEKLFF.

This chain uses TRBV19 with TRBJ1-2, with 7 bases identical to TRBD1. The CDR3 length is 13 residues. CDR1 is LNHDA, CDR2 SQIVND, per germline (reference sequence). V was pared by 3 bases and J by 4 bases, with 2 bases of the junction left unmatched. CDR3 DNA: TGTGCCAGTAGTATTGGACAGGTCTATGGCTACACCTTC. Translated: CASSIGQVYGYTF.

The chain employs TRBV4-3 and TRBJ2-1; D possibly corresponds to TRBD1 (6 bases). Between the trimmed V and J ends, which lost 0 bases and 4 bases, there was a span of 10 bases. This CDR3 has 15 residues. Germline V gene lookup returns CDR1 LGHNA and CDR2 YSLEER. CDR3 sequence reads: CASSQDHRVYNEQFF. DNA of the CDR3: TGCGCCAGCAGCCAAGATCACAGGGTTTACAATGAGCAGTTCTTC.

As to this clone: Its ends do not fully match the called genes, so a read error is possible. This chain joins TRBV6-1 and TRBJ1-1, with TRBD1 identical over 9 bases. This CDR3 is built from 14 residues. In germline, CDR1 is MNHNS, CDR2 SASEGT. CDR3 loop: CASGTGTGNPEAFF. DNA for the CDR3: TGTGCCAGCGGAACCGGGACAGGGAACCCTGAAGCTTTCTTT.

The V gene is TRBV18, the J gene TRBJ2-1, with 7 bases fitting TRBD2. Trimming at V came to 3 bases and at J to 8 bases, leaving 10 bases not matched to a gene. The length of the CDR3 is 15 residues. Germline loops: CDR1 KGHSH, CDR2 LQKENI. The CDR3 nucleotides are TGTGCCAGCTCACCCCTAGCGGCCATGGATCATGAGCAGTTCTTC. Translating gives CASSPLAAMDHEQFF.

The rearrangement links TRBV11-2 to TRBJ1-1; no reliable D call. The CDR3 has 13 residues. Between the trimmed V and J ends, which lost 5 bases and 1 base, there was a span of 8 bases. The germline CDR1 and CDR2 sequences are SGHAT and FQNNGV. The CDR3 DNA follows: TGTGCCAGCAGCAAACAGAGGAACACTGAAGCTTTCTTT. It translates to CASSKQRNTEAFF.

V is TRBV10-3 and J is TRBJ2-7, with D perhaps matching TRBD1 (5 bases). Germline values: CDR1 ENHRY, CDR2 SYGVKD. Trimming cost V 3 bases and J 4 bases, with 7 bases left between them. The CDR3 is 12 residues long. The CDR3 DNA reads TGTGCCATCAGTGACAGGGAATACGAGCAGTACTTC. As protein: CAISDREYEQYF.

This chain joins TRBV18 and TRBJ1-6; the match to TRBD1 covers 8 bases. J lost 10 bases, V lost 3 bases, and 8 bases had no gene match. Germline CDR1 reads KGHSH; CDR2 reads LQKENI. This CDR3 is 15 amino acids long. This CDR3 reads CASSPQTGVESPLHF. The DNA of the CDR3 is TGTGCCAGCTCACCCCAGACAGGGGTAGAATCACCCCTCCACTTT.